What follows describes a single T cell receptor (beta chain). These data originate in a study of a mutant IDH1 vaccine in newly diagnosed glioma. Study background: Every participant had undergone radiotherapy, temozolomide, or both before, and most underwent both.

Indicated time point: baseline, week 1 (first vaccination visit). The treatment here: pre-vaccination baseline after standard-of-care therapy. Those who donated had recent WHO grade 3 or 4 IDH1-mutant, ATRX-lost astrocytomas. V was trimmed by 7 bases and J by 3 bases, leaving 7 bases between them. The CDR3 loop spans 12 amino acids. Looked up from germline, CDR1 is LNHDA and CDR2 is SQIVND (reference sequence). Assay: immunoSEQ multiplex PCR; the TCRdb copy retains only in-frame clones and omits some. The sample records about 100,000 clones, around 77% being singletons. V and J are TRBV19 and TRBJ1-3; D is unclear. Source: PBMCs, taken from a glioma patient treated with radiotherapy, temozolomide or both. The TCR comes from a man aged 40-49 years with glioma. The CDR3 coding sequence is TGTGCCAGTATGAGTGGTGGAAACACCATATATTTT. Its protein is CASMSGGNTIYF.